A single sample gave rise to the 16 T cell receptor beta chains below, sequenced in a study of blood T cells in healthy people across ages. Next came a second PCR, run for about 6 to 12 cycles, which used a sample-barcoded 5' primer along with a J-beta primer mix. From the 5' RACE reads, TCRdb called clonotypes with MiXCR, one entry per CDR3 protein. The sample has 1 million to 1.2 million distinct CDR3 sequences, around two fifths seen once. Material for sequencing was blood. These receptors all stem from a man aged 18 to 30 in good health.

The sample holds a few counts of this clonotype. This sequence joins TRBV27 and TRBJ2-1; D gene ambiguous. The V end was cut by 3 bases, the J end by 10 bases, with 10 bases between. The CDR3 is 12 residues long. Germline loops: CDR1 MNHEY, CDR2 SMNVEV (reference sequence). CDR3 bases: TGTGCCAGCAGTTTGCTGGGAAGGGAGCAGTTCTTC. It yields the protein CASSLLGREQFF.

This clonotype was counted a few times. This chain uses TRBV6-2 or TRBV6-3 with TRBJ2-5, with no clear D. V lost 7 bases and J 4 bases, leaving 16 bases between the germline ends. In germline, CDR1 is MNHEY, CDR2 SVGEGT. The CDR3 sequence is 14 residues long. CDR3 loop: CASTLDRVTETQYF. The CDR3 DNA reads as TGTGCCAGCACCCTTGACCGTGTTACAGAGACCCAGTACTTC.

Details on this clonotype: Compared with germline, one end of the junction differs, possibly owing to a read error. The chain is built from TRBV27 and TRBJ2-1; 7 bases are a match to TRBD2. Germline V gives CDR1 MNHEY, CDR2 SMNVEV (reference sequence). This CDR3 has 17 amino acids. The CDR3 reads CASTPTAGVFSCNEQFF. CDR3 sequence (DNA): TGTGCCAGCACCCCGACGGCGGGGGTATTCTCCTGCAATGAGCAGTTCTTC.

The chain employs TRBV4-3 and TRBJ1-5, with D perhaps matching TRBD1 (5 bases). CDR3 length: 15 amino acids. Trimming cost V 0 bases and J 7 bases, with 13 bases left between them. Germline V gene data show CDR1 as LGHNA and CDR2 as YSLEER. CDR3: CASSQDSQGRQPQHF. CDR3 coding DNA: TGCGCCAGCAGCCAAGATTCCCAGGGTCGGCAGCCCCAGCATTTT.

CDR3 sequence (DNA): TGCAGTGCTAGGGGATACTCTGGGGCCAACGTCCTGACTTTC. Amino acid sequence: CSARGYSGANVLTF. The chain is built from TRBV20-1 and TRBJ2-6; no definite D call. This CDR3 is 14 amino acids long. Trimming cost V 3 bases and J 0 bases, with 6 bases left between them. CDR1 DFQATT and CDR2 SNEGSKA come from the germline V gene (reference sequence).

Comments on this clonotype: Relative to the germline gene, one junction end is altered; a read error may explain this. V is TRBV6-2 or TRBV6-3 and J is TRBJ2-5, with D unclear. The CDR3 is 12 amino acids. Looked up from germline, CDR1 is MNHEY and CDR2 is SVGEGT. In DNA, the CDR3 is TGTACCAGCAGTAGGGATCGGGAGACCCAGTACTTC. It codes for CTSSRDRETQYF.

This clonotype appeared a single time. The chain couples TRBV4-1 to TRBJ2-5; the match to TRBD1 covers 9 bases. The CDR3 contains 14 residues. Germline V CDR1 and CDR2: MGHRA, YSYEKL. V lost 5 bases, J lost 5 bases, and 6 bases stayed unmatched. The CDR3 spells CASSIGTGRETQYF. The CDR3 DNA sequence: TGCGCCAGCAGCATCGGGACAGGGAGGGAGACCCAGTACTTC.

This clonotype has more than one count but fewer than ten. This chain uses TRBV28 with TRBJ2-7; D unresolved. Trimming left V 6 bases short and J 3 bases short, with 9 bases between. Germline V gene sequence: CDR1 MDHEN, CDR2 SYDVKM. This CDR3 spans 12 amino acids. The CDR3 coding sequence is TGTGCCAGCAGCGGCAACTACTACGAGCAGTACTTC. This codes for CASSGNYYEQYF.

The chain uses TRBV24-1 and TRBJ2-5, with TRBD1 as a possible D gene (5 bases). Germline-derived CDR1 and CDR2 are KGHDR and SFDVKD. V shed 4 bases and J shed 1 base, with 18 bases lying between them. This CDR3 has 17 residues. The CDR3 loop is CATSEGRTMGLQETQYF. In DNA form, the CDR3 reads TGTGCCACCAGTGAAGGCAGGACCATGGGGCTCCAAGAGACCCAGTACTTC.

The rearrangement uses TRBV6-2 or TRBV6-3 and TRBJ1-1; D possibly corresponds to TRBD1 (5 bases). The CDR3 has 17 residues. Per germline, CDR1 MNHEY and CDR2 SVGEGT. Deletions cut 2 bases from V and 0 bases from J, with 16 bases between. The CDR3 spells CASSYGARTAMNTEAFF. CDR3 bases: TGTGCCAGCAGTTACGGGGCCCGGACGGCAATGAACACTGAAGCTTTCTTT.

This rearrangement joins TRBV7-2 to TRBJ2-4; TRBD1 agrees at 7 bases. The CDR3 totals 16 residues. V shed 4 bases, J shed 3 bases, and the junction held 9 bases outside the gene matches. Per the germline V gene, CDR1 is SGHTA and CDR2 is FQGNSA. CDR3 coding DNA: TGTGCCAGCAGCTCCAGGGACAGACGAGGCAAAAACATTCAGTACTTC. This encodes CASSSRDRRGKNIQYF. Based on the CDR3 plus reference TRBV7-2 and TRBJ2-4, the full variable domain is GAGVSQSPSNKVTEKGKDVELRCDPISGHTALYWYRQSLGQGLEFLIYFQGNSAPDKSGLPSDRFSAERTGGSVSTLTIQRTQQEDSAVYLCASSSRDRRGKNIQYFGAGTRLSVL.

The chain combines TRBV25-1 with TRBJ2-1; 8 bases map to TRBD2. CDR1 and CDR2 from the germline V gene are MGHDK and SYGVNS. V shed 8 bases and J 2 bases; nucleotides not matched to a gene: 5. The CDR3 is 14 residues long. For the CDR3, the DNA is TGTGCCAGCGCCACTAGCGGCGCCTACAATGAGCAGTTCTTC. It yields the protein CASATSGAYNEQFF.

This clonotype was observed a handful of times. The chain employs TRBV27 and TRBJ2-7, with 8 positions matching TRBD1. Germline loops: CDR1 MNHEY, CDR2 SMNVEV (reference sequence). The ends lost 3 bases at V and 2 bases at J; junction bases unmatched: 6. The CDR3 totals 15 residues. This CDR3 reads CASSLSRGPAYEQYF. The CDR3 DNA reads TGTGCCAGCAGTTTGTCCAGGGGGCCTGCCTACGAGCAGTACTTC.

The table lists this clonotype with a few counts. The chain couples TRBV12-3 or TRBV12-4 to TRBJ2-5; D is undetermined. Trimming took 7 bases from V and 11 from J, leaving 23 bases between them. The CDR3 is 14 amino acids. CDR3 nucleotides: TGTGCCAGCATGAGGTCAAGGGTACTGAATGAGCAGTACTTC. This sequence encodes CASMRSRVLNEQYF.

The CDR3 sequence: CASSLRQGPNTGELFF. The CDR3 nucleotides read TGTGCCAGCAGCTTACGACAGGGACCGAACACCGGGGAGCTGTTTTTT. V is TRBV7-2 and J is TRBJ2-2; TRBD1 agrees at 7 bases. This CDR3 spans 16 amino acids. Germline loops: CDR1 SGHTA, CDR2 FQGNSA. V shed 2 bases, J shed 0 bases, and the junction held 3 bases outside the gene matches.

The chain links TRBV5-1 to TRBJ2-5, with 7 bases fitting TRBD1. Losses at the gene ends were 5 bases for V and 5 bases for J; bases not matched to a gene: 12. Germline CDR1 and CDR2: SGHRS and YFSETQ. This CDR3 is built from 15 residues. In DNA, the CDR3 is TGCGCCAGCAGGCCCCGGGACAGACCTGGGGAGACCCAGTACTTC. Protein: CASRPRDRPGETQYF.